This T cell receptor (beta chain) derives from a study of metastatic and nonmetastatic thyroid tumors. Study in general: Across blood and tumor or nodule tissue, repertoires from malignant and benign thyroid patients were compared with one another.

Regarding this clone: The junction does not match germline at one end; this may be a read error.

No treatment of any kind had been given to any patient before thyroid surgery. MiXCR reprocessed the PCR reads for TCRdb. The sample holds 30,000 to 45,000 clones, around 26% seen once. This CDR3 has 14 residues. Germline CDR1 MNHEY, CDR2 SMNVEV (reference sequence). Sample: blood. The source of this sequence is a female donor with papillary thyroid cancer or a benign thyroid nodule (not recorded which). Some clones in this sample may be carry-over from other donors' samples. The chain uses TRBV27 and TRBJ1-1, with D perhaps matching TRBD1 (6 bases). CDR3 sequence reads: CSSSFMGGGTEAFF. The CDR3 DNA reads as TGTTCCAGCAGTTTTATGGGAGGGGGCACTGAAGCTTTCTTT.